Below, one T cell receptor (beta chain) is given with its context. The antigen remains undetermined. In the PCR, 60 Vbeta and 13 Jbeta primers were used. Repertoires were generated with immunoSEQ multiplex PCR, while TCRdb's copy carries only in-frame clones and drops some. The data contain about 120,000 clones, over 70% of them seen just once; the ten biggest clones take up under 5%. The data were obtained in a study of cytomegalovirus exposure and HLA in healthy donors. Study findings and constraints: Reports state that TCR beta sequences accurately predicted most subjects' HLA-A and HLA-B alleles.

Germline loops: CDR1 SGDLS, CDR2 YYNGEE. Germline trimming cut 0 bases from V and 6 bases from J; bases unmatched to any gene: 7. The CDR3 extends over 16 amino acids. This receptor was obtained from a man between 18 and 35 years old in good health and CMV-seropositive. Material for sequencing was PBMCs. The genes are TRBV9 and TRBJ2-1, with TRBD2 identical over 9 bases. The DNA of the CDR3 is TGTGCCAGCAGCGTAGGCCTAGCGGGGATCAGCAATGAGCAGTTCTTC. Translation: CASSVGLAGISNEQFF.